Shown below are 28 T cell receptor beta chains from a single sample sequenced in a study of blood T cell repertoires in COVID-19. Clones were sequenced by immunoSEQ multiplex PCR, and TCRdb holds only the in-frame ones, with some missing. The repertoire holds 100,000 or so clones, with around 76% as singletons. Material for sequencing was peripheral blood. All receptors derive from a woman between 70 and 85 years old with acute or convalescent COVID-19.

This clone was seen once. The chain joins TRBV2 to TRBJ2-1; TRBD2 matches at 14 bases. J lost 8 bases, V lost 6 bases, and 9 bases had no gene match. Germline assignment: CDR1 SNHLY and CDR2 FYNNEI. This CDR3 contains 16 residues. CDR3 sequence: CASSRLAGGLLDEQFF. The CDR3 coding sequence is TGTGCCAGCAGCAGACTAGCGGGGGGGCTGTTGGATGAGCAGTTCTTC.

V and J are TRBV10-3 and TRBJ2-1; 13 bases are shared with TRBD2. The CDR3 has 15 residues. V gave up 5 bases and J gave up 8 bases; unmatched junction bases: 6. From germline, CDR1 is ENHRY and CDR2 SYGVKD. CDR3 loop: CAISSGLAGSYEQFF. The CDR3 coding sequence is TGTGCCATCAGTTCGGGACTAGCGGGGTCCTATGAGCAGTTCTTC.

The table lists this clone with a few counts. The gene calls are TRBV27 and TRBJ2-6, with 8 nucleotides matching TRBD1. The CDR3 runs 16 residues. With V trimmed by 4 bases and J by 3 bases, 5 bases remained unmatched. CDR1 is MNHEY, CDR2 SMNVEV, per germline (reference sequence). DNA of the CDR3: TGTGCCAGCAGTTACAGGGGGTCTTATGGGGCCAACGTCCTGACTTTC. It is translated as CASSYRGSYGANVLTF.

The chain carries TRBV27 and TRBJ2-1; 8 nucleotides align to TRBD2. Germline CDR1 is MNHEY and CDR2 is SMNVEV (reference sequence). Trimming took 5 bases from V and 7 from J; bases not matched to a gene: 13. This CDR3 has 16 amino acids. As DNA, the CDR3 is TGTGCCAGCAGTACCCGGCTGGCGGGGGGAGGGAATGAGCAGTTCTTC. Amino acids: CASSTRLAGGGNEQFF.

V and J are TRBV4-3 and TRBJ1-2; possibly TRBD1 for D (6 bases). Germline lookup yields CDR1 LGHNA and CDR2 YSLEER. CDR3 size: 15 residues. Trimming cost V 2 bases and J 3 bases, with 13 bases left between them. The CDR3 DNA reads as TGCGCCAGCAGCCAAAGTACAGGGATTGACTATGGCTACACCTTC. Translating gives CASSQSTGIDYGYTF.

This chain uses TRBV5-1 with TRBJ1-2; 7 nucleotides line up with TRBD1. The CDR3 is 15 residues long. Germline V lookup: CDR1 SGHRS, CDR2 YFSETQ. The V segment lost 0 bases and the J segment 8 bases; nucleotides outside the gene matches: 10. In nucleotides, the CDR3 is TGCGCCAGCAGCTTGGGGGGGGACAGCCCAGGCGGCTACACCTTC. As protein: CASSLGGDSPGGYTF.

The J gene is TRBJ1-3, the V gene TRBV5-6; D is ambiguous. The germline gives CDR1 SGHDT, CDR2 YYEEEE. Trimming removed 0 bases at V and 0 bases at J, with 16 bases between. The CDR3 contains 18 residues. The CDR3 nucleotides read TGTGCCAGCAGCTTGGGAGGAGGTGAATTCTTCTCTGGAAACACCATATATTTT. This sequence encodes CASSLGGGEFFSGNTIYF.

The chain carries TRBV5-1 and TRBJ2-5; TRBD1 matches at 7 bases. The CDR3 spans 14 residues. Germline V gene sequence: CDR1 SGHRS, CDR2 YFSETQ. With 5 bases clipped from V and 8 bases from J, the junction kept 12 bases outside the gene matches. CDR3 sequence reads: CASSMGQHQGTQYF. The CDR3 DNA sequence: TGCGCCAGCAGTATGGGACAGCATCAAGGAACCCAGTACTTC. Complete variable domain (other parts from reference TRBV5-1 and TRBJ2-5): KAGVTQTPRYLIKTRGQQVTLSCSPISGHRSVSWYQQTPGQGLQFLFEYFSETQRNKGNFPGRFSGRQFSNSRSEMNVSTLELGDSALYLCASSMGQHQGTQYFGPGTRLLVL.

This clone was counted once. The V and J genes are TRBV3-1 (or the pseudogene TRBV3-2) and TRBJ2-7; tentative D call: TRBD1 (6 bases). Germline V gene sequence: CDR1 LGHDT, CDR2 YNNKEL (reference sequence). V lost 5 bases to trimming and J lost 1 base, with 9 bases between them. This CDR3 region has 13 residues. The CDR3 sequence: CASSFGQSYEQYF. The CDR3, as DNA: TGTGCCAGCAGCTTCGGACAGTCCTACGAGCAGTACTTC.

The CDR3 spells CASSLSAGQGLSYEQYF. CDR3 DNA: TGTGCCAGCAGTTTATCGGCCGGACAGGGACTCTCCTACGAGCAGTACTTC. The V call is TRBV27, the J call TRBJ2-7; 8 bases line up with TRBD1. J was trimmed by 0 bases and V by 0 bases; bases with no gene match: 7. This CDR3 is built from 17 residues. Germline CDR1 reads MNHEY; CDR2 reads SMNVEV (reference sequence).

The chain carries TRBV7-9 and TRBJ1-5; perhaps TRBD1 as D (5 bases). CDR1 is SEHNR, CDR2 FQNEAQ, per germline (reference sequence). This CDR3 has 15 residues. V was pared by 7 bases and J by 0 bases, with 13 bases between. The CDR3 spells CASTPGGVSNQPQHF. Written as DNA, the CDR3 is TGTGCCAGCACCCCCGGAGGGGTTAGCAATCAGCCCCAGCATTTT.

The chain uses TRBV6-1 and TRBJ2-1; the match to TRBD1 covers 9 bases. Germline V gene sequence: CDR1 MNHNS, CDR2 SASEGT. Trimming cost V 5 bases and J 5 bases; bases outside gene matches: 7. The CDR3 loop spans 15 amino acids. The CDR3 protein is CASSSPGQGDNEQFF. CDR3 DNA sequence: TGTGCCAGCAGTTCACCGGGACAGGGAGACAATGAGCAGTTCTTC.

The chain joins TRBV7-8 to TRBJ1-2; maybe TRBD1 (5 bases). CDR3 length: 15 amino acids. V lost 5 bases, J lost 4 bases, and 17 bases lay in between. Germline CDR1 is SGHVS and CDR2 is FQNEAQ. CDR3 in amino acids: CASSTTDSPSYGYTF. For the CDR3, the DNA is TGTGCCAGCAGCACTACCGACAGCCCATCCTATGGCTACACCTTC. Looking up the rest from reference TRBV7-8 and TRBJ1-2 gives the full variable domain: GAGVSQSPRYKVAKRGQDVALRCDPISGHVSLFWYQQALGQGPEFLTYFQNEAQLDKSGLPSDRFFAERPEGSVSTLKIQRTQQEDSAVYLCASSTTDSPSYGYTFGSGTRLTVV.

V is TRBV5-1 and J is TRBJ1-1, with D unresolved. V dropped 0 bases and J dropped 1 base, with 13 bases sitting between them. Germline CDR1 reads SGHRS; CDR2 reads YFSETQ. CDR3 length: 16 amino acids. The CDR3 is CASSLEGGRRNTEAFF. The CDR3 DNA reads TGCGCCAGCAGCTTGGAAGGAGGCCGGAGGAACACTGAAGCTTTCTTT. The whole variable domain, filled in from reference TRBV5-1 and TRBJ1-1, reads KAGVTQTPRYLIKTRGQQVTLSCSPISGHRSVSWYQQTPGQGLQFLFEYFSETQRNKGNFPGRFSGRQFSNSRSEMNVSTLELGDSALYLCASSLEGGRRNTEAFFGQGTRLTVV.

V gene TRBV19 combines with J gene TRBJ1-1; 7 bases match TRBD1. After removal of 8 bases from V and 1 base from J, the junction contained 13 bases not matched to a gene. The CDR3 has 16 residues. Germline V gene data show CDR1 as LNHDA and CDR2 as SQIVND (reference sequence). The CDR3 DNA reads TGTGCCAGTCTTACACCGGGACAGAGGAAGAACACTGAAGCTTTCTTT. Protein product: CASLTPGQRKNTEAFF.

A few counts support this clone. The V gene is TRBV5-1, the J gene TRBJ2-3, with 9 bases identical to TRBD1. The germline V gene encodes CDR1 SGHRS and CDR2 YFSETQ. After removal of 4 bases from V and 0 bases from J, the junction contained 9 bases not matched to a gene. There are 17 residues in the CDR3. CDR3 region: CASSAGTGSESTDTQYF. The CDR3 DNA sequence: TGCGCCAGCAGCGCGGGGACAGGGTCCGAGAGCACAGATACGCAGTATTTT.

This clone was counted once. V usage is TRBV11-2 and J usage is TRBJ2-5, with 13 bases lining up with TRBD2. The germline CDR1 and CDR2 sequences are SGHAT and FQNNGV. The V segment lost 4 bases and the J segment 5 bases; nucleotides outside the gene matches: 10. This CDR3 spans 17 amino acids. The DNA of the CDR3 is TGTGCCAGCAGCTCCCTAACTAGCGGGGGGGCCAGGGAGACCCAGTACTTC. This sequence encodes CASSSLTSGGARETQYF.

The chain joins TRBV10-3 to TRBJ1-1; TRBD1 aligns across 8 bases. The V gene end was trimmed by 3 bases and the J gene end by 7 bases; junction bases not matched to a gene: 13. Germline V gene data show CDR1 as ENHRY and CDR2 as SYGVKD. There are 16 residues in the CDR3. The CDR3, as DNA: TGTGCCATCAGTGATCACGGACAGGGCCAAGGAAGTGAAGCTTTCTTT. Protein sequence: CAISDHGQGQGSEAFF.

The genes are TRBV3-1 (or the pseudogene TRBV3-2) and TRBJ1-1, with TRBD1 identical over 7 bases. The CDR3 contains 13 residues. CDR1 is LGHDT and CDR2 is YNNKEL in the germline V gene (reference sequence). The V gene end was trimmed by 2 bases and the J gene end by 10 bases; junction bases not matched to a gene: 7. The CDR3 DNA is TGTGCCAGCAGCCAACATGGAGGGGGCGCAGCTTTCTTT. This gives the protein CASSQHGGGAAFF.

This clone has a handful of counts. This chain uses TRBV6-6 with TRBJ2-1; D is unresolved. Germline assignment: CDR1 MNHNY and CDR2 SVGAGI (reference sequence). Trimming stripped 9 bases from V and 6 bases from J, with 12 bases between. The CDR3 consists of 12 residues. In nucleotides, the CDR3 is TGTGCCAGTCTCTCCAAGAGCAATGAGCAGTTCTTC. This encodes CASLSKSNEQFF.

The chain combines TRBV9 with TRBJ2-3; 8 positions agree with TRBD1. This CDR3 spans 17 amino acids. Germline V gene sequence: CDR1 SGDLS, CDR2 YYNGEE. V shed 2 bases, J shed 4 bases, and the junction held 12 bases outside the gene matches. The CDR3 bases are TGTGCCAGCAGCGTCCGTATGGACAGGGAATGGCCAGATACGCAGTATTTT. Translated, it gives CASSVRMDREWPDTQYF.

The table lists this clone with many counts. The J gene is TRBJ2-7, the V gene TRBV5-1; 7 bases map to TRBD1. This CDR3 is 14 amino acids long. The V and J ends lost 1 base and 6 bases, in that order; junction bases with no gene match: 7. CDR1 is SGHRS, CDR2 YFSETQ, per germline. CDR3 in DNA: TGCGCCAGCAGCTTGCCACAGGGGTCAAGCGAGCAGTACTTC. This translates into CASSLPQGSSEQYF.

The chain uses TRBV19 and TRBJ2-1; 7 nucleotides match TRBD2. The CDR3 contains 15 residues. Germline values: CDR1 LNHDA, CDR2 SQIVND (reference sequence). The ends lost 0 bases at V and 4 bases at J; junction bases unmatched: 3. The CDR3 loop is CASSIEAGRYNEQFF. The CDR3 nucleotides read TGTGCCAGTAGTATAGAAGCGGGGCGATACAATGAGCAGTTCTTC.

J is TRBJ1-6 and V is TRBV11-2, with 9 bases that match TRBD1. The germline gives CDR1 SGHAT, CDR2 FQNNGV. The V segment lost 5 bases and the J segment 7 bases; nucleotides outside the gene matches: 9. The CDR3 loop spans 16 amino acids. Written as DNA, the CDR3 is TGTGCCAGCAGCACCGGGACAGGGATTGGAAATTCACCCCTCCACTTT. This sequence encodes CASSTGTGIGNSPLHF. Full variable domain (remainder filled in from reference TRBV11-2 and TRBJ1-6): EAGVAQSPRYKIIEKRQSVAFWCNPISGHATLYWYQQILGQGPKLLIQFQNNGVVDDSQLPKDRFSAERLKGVDSTLKIQPAKLEDSAVYLCASSTGTGIGNSPLHFGNGTRLTVT.

This chain connects TRBV19 to TRBJ2-7; maybe TRBD2 (6 bases). CDR1 and CDR2 (germline): LNHDA, SQIVND (reference sequence). V lost 11 bases and J 4 bases, leaving 18 bases between the germline ends. This CDR3 is built from 13 residues. The CDR3 here is CAGSGGALYEQYF. The CDR3 bases are TGTGCCGGGTCCGGGGGTGCCCTTTACGAGCAGTACTTC. The full variable domain, with the rest looked up from reference TRBV19 and TRBJ2-7, is DGGITQSPKYLFRKEGQNVTLSCEQNLNHDAMYWYRQDPGQGLRLIYYSQIVNDFQKGDIAEGYSVSREKKESFPLTVTSAQKNPTAFYLCAGSGGALYEQYFGPGTRLTVT.

V is TRBV3-1 (or the pseudogene TRBV3-2) and J is TRBJ1-5, with D unresolved. The germline V gene has CDR1 LGHDT and CDR2 YNNKEL (reference sequence). The CDR3 extends over 16 amino acids. Trimming removed 0 bases at V and 5 bases at J, with 14 bases between. CDR3 sequence (DNA): TGTGCCAGCAGCCAAGATCATCCCAGGATTTATCAGCCCCAGCATTTT. Translating it yields CASSQDHPRIYQPQHF.

This rearrangement joins TRBV10-2 to TRBJ2-7, with 11 positions matching TRBD1. CDR1 is WSHSY and CDR2 is SAAADI in the germline V gene. CDR3 length: 15 residues. J was trimmed by 4 bases and V by 5 bases; bases with no gene match: 7. The chain's CDR3 is CASSPDRGRFYEQYF. The CDR3 region has the DNA TGCGCCAGCAGTCCGGACAGGGGGCGATTTTACGAGCAGTACTTC.

This clone showed up just a few times. The chain couples TRBV28 to TRBJ1-2; D is possibly TRBD1 (5 bases). The V end was cut by 2 bases, the J end by 3 bases, with 13 bases between. Germline V gives CDR1 MDHEN, CDR2 SYDVKM. The CDR3 is 15 residues long. The CDR3 region has the DNA TGTGCCAGCAGTTTAGGGCAGGGTCTCCACTATGGCTACACCTTC. Protein: CASSLGQGLHYGYTF.